This T cell receptor beta chain was observed in a study of neurological immune-mediated disorders. Study outcomes and limitations: Patients with HTLV-1-associated myelopathy had the highest level of TCR clonal expansion, whereas patients with multiple sclerosis had the lowest level, falling beneath the level found in healthy controls. TCR-beta repertoires seemed private in all groups, with no expanded CDR3 amino acid sequences shared.

This clonotype was counted ten times or more. Its antigen is undetermined. The germline V gene has CDR1 MNHEY and CDR2 SVGEGT. V lost 4 bases to trimming and J lost 7 bases, with 17 bases between them. The CDR3 consists of 15 residues. MiXCR, run by TCRdb on the 5' RACE reads, gives a single entry per CDR3 protein. Of tens of thousands of distinct CDR3 sequences listed, around 5.3% are singletons. Sequenced material: CD4+ T cells from blood. This sequence was found in a young woman with multiple sclerosis. The V and J genes are TRBV6-2 or TRBV6-3 and TRBJ1-5; possible D gene TRBD1, 5 bases. CDR3 coding DNA: TGTGCCAGCAGTTCCTCCACGAGGGGAGGACAGCCCCAGCATTTT. The encoded protein is CASSSSTRGGQPQHF.